The subject of this entry is one TCR beta chain. RNA transcripts provided the source from which TCR beta CDR3 regions were amplified. The study used the HTBI primer set for a first-round RT-PCR of the TCR CDR3. MiXCR, applied by TCRdb to the multiplex PCR reads, yields one record per CDR3 protein. The sample consists of hundreds of thousands of distinct CDR3 sequences, just under 20% of them appearing once. The ends were cut back, 10 bases at V and 4 bases at J, with 11 bases in the middle. This CDR3 has 12 amino acids. In germline, CDR1 is MNHNS, CDR2 SASEGT. The data stem from a study of T cells in Graves' hyperthyroidism and ophthalmopathy.

Sequencing used blood. This chain connects TRBV6-1 to TRBJ1-5; TRBD1 might be the D (6 bases). The clonotype was recovered from a man aged 40-49 years with Graves' ophthalmopathy. In DNA form, the CDR3 reads TGTGCCACAAAACAGGGAAATCAGCCCCAGCATTTT. Translated, it gives CATKQGNQPQHF.